These 20 T cell receptor beta chains originate from one sample sequenced in a study of cytomegalovirus exposure and HLA in healthy donors. Primers included in the PCR were 60 Vbeta and 13 Jbeta primers. Method: immunoSEQ multiplex PCR; TCRdb's copy keeps in-frame clones and lacks some. The sample holds about 110,000 clones, 70% to 80% seen once. The sequencing input was PBMCs. These receptors all come from a woman aged 40 to 49 in good health and CMV-seropositive.

The V call is TRBV5-4, the J call TRBJ2-5; the match to TRBD2 covers 9 bases. V dropped 2 bases and J dropped 3; count of bases not matched to a gene: 11. The length of the CDR3 is 17 residues. Germline V gene lookup returns CDR1 SGHNT and CDR2 YYREEE (reference sequence). DNA for the CDR3: TGTGCCAGCAGCTTATTAGCGGGGGAATTGAGAAAAGAGACCCAGTACTTC. The encoded protein is CASSLLAGELRKETQYF.

V gene TRBV7-2 combines with J gene TRBJ1-1, with 7 bases fitting TRBD1. Germline values: CDR1 SGHTA, CDR2 FQGNSA. J gave up 6 bases and V 3 bases, and 4 bases lay outside the gene matches. The CDR3 contains 13 residues. CDR3 coding DNA: TGTGCCAGCAGCTTGACAGGGATCGCTGAAGCTTTCTTT. Translating gives CASSLTGIAEAFF. The full variable domain, completed using reference TRBV7-2 and TRBJ1-1, is GAGVSQSPSNKVTEKGKDVELRCDPISGHTALYWYRQSLGQGLEFLIYFQGNSAPDKSGLPSDRFSAERTGGSVSTLTIQRTQQEDSAVYLCASSLTGIAEAFFGQGTRLTVV.

The V and J genes are TRBV2 and TRBJ2-7; D uncertain. The CDR3 contains 13 residues. V lost 1 base, J lost 0 bases, and 4 bases lay in between. The germline CDR1 and CDR2 sequences are SNHLY and FYNNEI. The CDR3 sequence: CASSEDYSYEQYF. CDR3 in DNA: TGTGCCAGCAGTGAAGACTACTCCTACGAGCAGTACTTC.

This rearrangement joins TRBV25-1 to TRBJ2-4; 7 nucleotides line up with TRBD2. Germline assignment: CDR1 MGHDK and CDR2 SYGVNS. With V trimmed by 3 bases and J by 6 bases, 5 bases remained unmatched. CDR3 length: 14 amino acids. CDR3 in DNA: TGTGCCAGCAGTGATGGGGGGGTAGGAAACATTCAGTACTTC. This encodes CASSDGGVGNIQYF.

The chain joins TRBV5-1 to TRBJ1-6; D unresolved. The CDR3 covers 14 residues. Trimming left V 4 bases short and J 0 bases short, with 5 bases between. Germline CDR1 and CDR2: SGHRS and YFSETQ. The DNA for the CDR3 is TGCGCCAGCAGCGTAGTCTCCTATAATTCACCCCTCCACTTT. Protein product: CASSVVSYNSPLHF.

This chain links TRBV9 with TRBJ1-1, with D possibly TRBD1 on 5 matching bases. This CDR3 contains 15 residues. The V gene lost 0 bases and the J gene lost 5 bases, with 14 bases spanning the gap. CDR1 is SGDLS and CDR2 is YYNGEE in the germline V gene. The CDR3 sequence is CASSVGPPGGTEAFF. The DNA of the CDR3 is TGTGCCAGCAGCGTAGGCCCCCCCGGGGGGACTGAAGCTTTCTTT.

This clone was seen more than once but under ten times. The J gene is TRBJ2-2, the V gene TRBV18; tentative D call: TRBD2 (5 bases). Trimming stripped 2 bases from V and 7 bases from J, with 8 bases between. Germline-derived CDR1 and CDR2 are KGHSH and LQKENI. The CDR3 extends over 13 amino acids. The CDR3 loop is CASSPTGVGELFF. The CDR3 DNA follows: TGTGCCAGCTCACCAACCGGGGTCGGGGAGCTGTTTTTT.

The rearrangement joins TRBV5-1 to TRBJ1-4, with a tentative D call TRBD1 (6 bases). Germline V CDR1 and CDR2: SGHRS, YFSETQ. The CDR3 length is 15 residues. Trimming pared 4 bases from V and 5 bases from J, leaving 15 bases between. This CDR3 is CASSGGGADNEKLFF. The CDR3 coding sequence is TGCGCCAGCAGCGGCGGGGGGGCGGACAATGAAAAACTGTTTTTT.

This clone was recorded once. The chain uses TRBV7-7 and TRBJ2-7; no firm D call. Deletions cut 3 bases from V and 0 bases from J, with 6 bases between. Germline CDR1 is SSHAT and CDR2 is FNYEAQ (reference sequence). This CDR3 contains 13 residues. CDR3 protein: CASSLHSSYEQYF. The CDR3 DNA follows: TGTGCCAGCAGCTTGCACAGCTCCTACGAGCAGTACTTC.

The J gene is TRBJ2-1, the V gene TRBV6-5, with 11 bases lining up with TRBD2. Germline V CDR1 and CDR2: MNHEY, SVGAGI. V was pared by 5 bases and J by 6 bases, with 0 bases of the junction left unmatched. The CDR3 has 13 residues. The CDR3: CASSTSGGNEQFF. As DNA, the CDR3 is TGTGCCAGCAGTACTAGCGGGGGCAATGAGCAGTTCTTC.

This clone was observed a single time. The chain uses TRBV5-1 and TRBJ2-2, with D perhaps matching TRBD2 (6 bases). CDR3 length: 16 residues. V gave up 2 bases and J gave up 1 base, with 12 bases separating them. Germline V lookup: CDR1 SGHRS, CDR2 YFSETQ. The CDR3 DNA reads TGCGCCAGCAGCTTCTCCGGGACTTTGAACACCGGGGAGCTGTTTTTT. Its protein is CASSFSGTLNTGELFF.

V is TRBV5-3 and J is TRBJ1-1, with 8 bases lining up with TRBD1. TRBV5-3 is reported as an ORF; its role is uncertain. The CDR3 contains 22 residues. V trimming: 5 bases; J trimming: 1 base; junction bases outside the gene matches: 28. The CDR3 here is CARRKPRQGNALTEHKNTEAFF. CDR3 nucleotides: TGTGCCAGAAGGAAACCGAGACAGGGGAATGCCTTAACGGAACATAAGAACACTGAAGCTTTCTTT.

The chain is built from TRBV5-1 and TRBJ2-7, with D tentatively TRBD1 (5 bases). The CDR3 totals 15 residues. CDR1 and CDR2 (germline): SGHRS, YFSETQ. Trimming stripped 4 bases from V and 5 bases from J, with 19 bases between. In nucleotides, the CDR3 is TGCGCCAGCAGCGTGTACCGGACACCTTCAGACGAGCAGTACTTC. Encoded protein: CASSVYRTPSDEQYF.

CDR3 loop: CASSPAGRTNEKLFF. The CDR3 DNA sequence: TGTGCCAGCAGCCCAGCGGGGAGAACTAATGAAAAACTGTTTTTT. The chain combines TRBV9 with TRBJ1-4, with D hard to call. CDR1 is SGDLS and CDR2 is YYNGEE in the germline V gene. This CDR3 has 15 amino acids. Trimming took off 4 bases at V and 1 base at J, with 11 bases between the two ends.

The chain links TRBV5-6 to TRBJ1-5, with 8 positions matching TRBD1. Germline V CDR1 and CDR2: SGHDT, YYEEEE. This CDR3 spans 14 amino acids. J lost 5 bases, V lost 4 bases, and 5 bases had no gene match. The CDR3 coding sequence is TGTGCCAGCAGCAGATACAGGGGGGATCAGCCCCAGCATTTT. Translated, it gives CASSRYRGDQPQHF.

The gene calls are TRBV15 and TRBJ1-1; D might be TRBD1 (6 bases). Trimming took off 0 bases at V and 3 bases at J, with 11 bases between the two ends. The germline V gene encodes CDR1 LNHNV and CDR2 YYDKDF (reference sequence). The CDR3 is 15 amino acids. The CDR3: CATSRDPRQDTEAFF. In nucleotides, the CDR3 is TGTGCCACCAGCAGAGATCCCCGACAGGACACTGAAGCTTTCTTT.

This clone was counted a few times. V and J are TRBV9 and TRBJ1-4; D might be TRBD1 (5 bases). This CDR3 comprises 15 residues. Looked up from germline, CDR1 is SGDLS and CDR2 is YYNGEE. V was clipped by 1 base and J by 4 bases, with 11 bases between them. The CDR3 nucleotides read TGTGCCAGCAGCGTAACGGCAGGGATTAATGAAAAACTGTTTTTT. Amino acid sequence: CASSVTAGINEKLFF.

V gene TRBV5-6 combines with J gene TRBJ1-1; 7 positions match TRBD1. The CDR3 totals 16 residues. V shed 0 bases and J 0 bases; nucleotides not matched to a gene: 5. Germline-derived CDR1 and CDR2 are SGHDT and YYEEEE. The CDR3 is CASSLALGQVNTEAFF. DNA of the CDR3: TGTGCCAGCAGCTTGGCTCTTGGACAGGTGAACACTGAAGCTTTCTTT.

The J gene is TRBJ2-5, the V gene TRBV29-1, with D perhaps TRBD1 (7 bases). Germline CDR1 reads SQVTM; CDR2 reads ANQGSEA. The CDR3 contains 16 residues. Between the trimmed V and J ends, which lost 6 bases and 4 bases, there was a span of 24 bases. Here the CDR3 reads CSVGDRRQGGRETQYF. The CDR3 nucleotides read TGCAGCGTGGGGGATCGCCGACAGGGAGGCAGAGAGACCCAGTACTTC.

The sample holds a few counts of this clone. The chain links TRBV7-3 to TRBJ1-1; the D is unclear. The V gene lost 1 base and the J gene lost 0 bases, with 6 bases spanning the gap. Looked up from germline, CDR1 is SGHTA and CDR2 is FQGTGA. The CDR3 sequence is 14 residues long. In DNA, the CDR3 is TGTGCCAGCAGCTTAAGCAGTCTGAACACTGAAGCTTTCTTT. Protein sequence: CASSLSSLNTEAFF.